The 27 T cell receptor beta chains below come from one sample, sequenced in a study of shared clonotypes between healthy human individuals. CD8 cells classed as naive were CD45RO-negative and positively selected for CCR7, excluding terminally differentiated effector memory CD45RA+ cells. Libraries were prepared by immunoSEQ multiplex PCR; TCRdb keeps only in-frame clonotypes and omits some of them. The data contain under 600,000 clones, 95% to 98% of them seen just once; the ten biggest clones take up 0.3%. Sequences were obtained from naive CD8+ T cells sorted from blood. The receptors come from a man aged 25-40 years in good health.

The chain uses TRBV10-3 and TRBJ2-1; 11 bases match TRBD1. J was trimmed by 6 bases and V by 6 bases; bases with no gene match: 1. This CDR3 is built from 13 residues. Germline V gene data show CDR1 as ENHRY and CDR2 as SYGVKD. The CDR3, as DNA: TGTGCCATCAGAGGGACAGGGGGCAATGAGCAGTTCTTC. This encodes CAIRGTGGNEQFF.

The CDR3 DNA sequence: TGTGCCAGCAGCTTATTCTTAGGGGAATACAATGAGCAGTTCTTC. Translated: CASSLFLGEYNEQFF. The rearrangement joins TRBV7-2 to TRBJ2-1; a weak D match, TRBD1 (5 bases). V gave up 2 bases and J gave up 4 bases, with 12 bases separating them. Looked up from germline, CDR1 is SGHTA and CDR2 is FQGNSA. The CDR3 is 15 amino acids. Based on the CDR3 plus reference TRBV7-2 and TRBJ2-1, the full variable domain is GAGVSQSPSNKVTEKGKDVELRCDPISGHTALYWYRQSLGQGLEFLIYFQGNSAPDKSGLPSDRFSAERTGGSVSTLTIQRTQQEDSAVYLCASSLFLGEYNEQFFGPGTRLTVL.

This clone was counted a single time. Within the sample, other DNA sequences also encode this same CDR3. The chain uses TRBV27 and TRBJ1-2, with 8 nucleotides matching TRBD1. V lost 4 bases to trimming and J lost 2 bases; unmatched junction nucleotides: 3. The CDR3 contains 14 residues. The germline CDR1 and CDR2 sequences are MNHEY and SMNVEV (reference sequence). CDR3 coding DNA: TGTGCCAGCAGTTCGGACAGGGAAAACTATGGCTACACCTTC. It codes for CASSSDRENYGYTF.

This chain joins TRBV29-1 and TRBJ2-1; TRBD2 matches at 7 bases. The CDR3 contains 14 residues. CDR1 and CDR2 (germline): SQVTM, ANQGSEA. The V gene end was trimmed by 6 bases and the J gene end by 7 bases; junction bases not matched to a gene: 12. The chain's CDR3 is CSVERTSQRNEQFF. The CDR3 DNA reads as TGCAGCGTAGAACGGACTAGTCAGAGGAATGAGCAGTTCTTC.

This chain connects TRBV5-6 to TRBJ1-1, with a tentative D call TRBD1 (5 bases). Germline V CDR1 and CDR2: SGHDT, YYEEEE. The CDR3 is 14 amino acids. V lost 4 bases to trimming and J lost 5 bases, with 15 bases between them. CDR3: CASSPGARATEAFF. DNA for the CDR3: TGTGCCAGCAGCCCCGGGGCCCGGGCTACTGAAGCTTTCTTT.

This chain joins TRBV6-5 and TRBJ1-2; no reliable D call. The CDR3 has 13 amino acids. V lost 0 bases, J lost 7 bases, and 9 bases lay in between. Germline CDR1 and CDR2: MNHEY and SVGAGI. The CDR3 region has the DNA TGTGCCAGCAGTTACTCAGGGCGGATTGGCTACACCTTC. It is translated as CASSYSGRIGYTF.

The gene calls are TRBV5-4 and TRBJ2-7, with D uncertain. This CDR3 is built from 16 residues. Trimming took 2 bases from V and 0 from J, leaving 15 bases between them. Germline assignment: CDR1 SGHNT and CDR2 YYREEE (reference sequence). CDR3 protein: CASSLDHPLSSYEQYF. CDR3 DNA sequence: TGTGCCAGCAGCTTAGACCATCCCCTTAGCTCCTACGAGCAGTACTTC.

The V call is TRBV2, the J call TRBJ2-4; D gene ambiguous. Deletions cut 7 bases from V and 3 bases from J, with 13 bases between. The CDR3 sequence is 14 residues long. The germline V gene encodes CDR1 SNHLY and CDR2 FYNNEI. This CDR3 is CASNPDVDKNIQYF. In DNA form, the CDR3 reads TGTGCCAGCAACCCTGATGTTGACAAAAACATTCAGTACTTC.

The chain uses TRBV4-1 and TRBJ1-1; D remains ambiguous. Trimming removed 2 bases at V and 3 bases at J, with 16 bases between. This CDR3 is built from 16 residues. Germline values: CDR1 MGHRA, CDR2 YSYEKL. The CDR3: CASSQPSTDGDTEAFF. The CDR3 DNA follows: TGCGCCAGCAGCCAACCCTCGACGGACGGGGACACTGAAGCTTTCTTT.

This rearrangement joins TRBV27 to TRBJ2-1; D is possibly TRBD1 (5 bases). Germline-derived CDR1 and CDR2 are MNHEY and SMNVEV (reference sequence). The ends were cut back, 6 bases at V and 5 bases at J, with 14 bases in the middle. The CDR3 length is 14 residues. The CDR3 loop reads CASRRQRDHNEQFF. The DNA for the CDR3 is TGTGCCAGCAGAAGACAGCGTGATCACAATGAGCAGTTCTTC.

This sequence joins TRBV9 and TRBJ1-5; D not certain. The V end lost 4 bases, the J end lost 5 bases, and 7 bases lay between the germline ends. The CDR3 runs to 12 residues. Per germline, CDR1 SGDLS and CDR2 YYNGEE. CDR3 in DNA: TGTGCCAGCAGCACACACTATCAGCCCCAGCATTTT. Translating it yields CASSTHYQPQHF.

V usage is TRBV10-3 and J usage is TRBJ2-3, with 10 positions matching TRBD1. V lost 2 bases, J lost 3 bases, and 5 bases stayed unmatched. This CDR3 contains 16 residues. Germline-derived CDR1 and CDR2 are ENHRY and SYGVKD. The CDR3 spells CAISEAGTGETDTQYF. The DNA of the CDR3 is TGTGCCATCAGTGAGGCTGGGACAGGGGAGACAGATACGCAGTATTTT.

The rearrangement uses TRBV5-4 and TRBJ2-7; D possibly corresponds to TRBD1 (6 bases). Per the germline V gene, CDR1 is SGHNT and CDR2 is YYREEE (reference sequence). There are 13 residues in the CDR3. Deletions cut 3 bases from V and 4 bases from J, with 11 bases between. The CDR3 sequence: CASSWGTHYEQYF. The CDR3, as DNA: TGTGCCAGCAGCTGGGGGACACATTACGAGCAGTACTTC.

V is TRBV11-3 and J is TRBJ1-5; tentative D call: TRBD1 (6 bases). V was clipped by 5 bases and J by 4 bases, with 18 bases between them. The germline CDR1 and CDR2 sequences are SGHNT and YENEEA. The CDR3 length is 16 residues. CDR3 amino acids: CASSPGGQGQNQPQHF. The CDR3 nucleotides read TGTGCCAGCAGCCCGGGTGGGCAGGGGCAAAATCAGCCCCAGCATTTT.

This clone was picked up one time. V gene TRBV6-1 combines with J gene TRBJ1-1; TRBD1 agrees at 10 bases. Trimming removed 1 base from V and 4 bases from J; junction bases left unmatched: 0. CDR3 length: 14 amino acids. Germline CDR1 reads MNHNS; CDR2 reads SASEGT. CDR3 protein: CASSEGTGGTEAFF. The CDR3 DNA reads as TGTGCCAGCAGTGAAGGGACAGGGGGCACTGAAGCTTTCTTT.

The chain employs TRBV4-3 and TRBJ2-1; 13 bases are shared with TRBD2. The CDR3 runs to 19 residues. Germline V gene sequence: CDR1 LGHNA, CDR2 YSLEER. V trimming: 1 base; J trimming: 5 bases; junction bases outside the gene matches: 11. The CDR3 DNA follows: TGCGCCAGCAGCCAAGGGATTGGGACTAGCGGGGCTTCTCACAATGAGCAGTTCTTC. It encodes CASSQGIGTSGASHNEQFF.

The chain employs TRBV16 and TRBJ2-1, with TRBD2 matching 7 bases. Germline V gene lookup returns CDR1 KGHSY and CDR2 FQNENV. This CDR3 is 16 amino acids long. V shed 2 bases, J shed 4 bases, and the junction held 8 bases outside the gene matches. CDR3 nucleotide sequence: TGTGCCAGCAGCCAAGATGAGGCTAGCGGATACAATGAGCAGTTCTTC. Protein sequence: CASSQDEASGYNEQFF.

J is TRBJ2-1 and V is TRBV11-2; D is undetermined. The CDR3 is 11 amino acids. The germline gives CDR1 SGHAT, CDR2 FQNNGV. V lost 5 bases and J lost 10, with 9 bases in between. This CDR3 reads CASSHLGEQFF. The DNA of the CDR3 is TGTGCCAGCAGCCACCTTGGAGAGCAGTTCTTC. The full variable domain, completed using reference TRBV11-2 and TRBJ2-1, is EAGVAQSPRYKIIEKRQSVAFWCNPISGHATLYWYQQILGQGPKLLIQFQNNGVVDDSQLPKDRFSAERLKGVDSTLKIQPAKLEDSAVYLCASSHLGEQFFGPGTRLTVL.

The genes are TRBV9 and TRBJ2-7, with TRBD1 matching over 10 bases. V lost 0 bases and J lost 7; bases outside the gene matches: 7. In germline, CDR1 is SGDLS, CDR2 YYNGEE. The CDR3 covers 15 residues. DNA for the CDR3: TGTGCCAGCAGCGTAGACGGGACAGGGGTTCGGGAGCAGTACTTC. Translation: CASSVDGTGVREQYF.

The J gene is TRBJ1-1, the V gene TRBV11-2; D uncertain. Trimming took off 3 bases at V and 1 base at J, with 6 bases between the two ends. CDR3 size: 13 residues. Per germline, CDR1 SGHAT and CDR2 FQNNGV. The DNA for the CDR3 is TGTGCCAGCAGCTTGTCCTCGAACACTGAAGCTTTCTTT. Residues: CASSLSSNTEAFF.

This chain links TRBV6-5 with TRBJ2-7; D tentatively fits TRBD1 or TRBD2 (5 bases each). Between the trimmed V and J ends, which lost 4 bases and 0 bases, there was a span of 13 bases. Germline-derived CDR1 and CDR2 are MNHEY and SVGAGI. The CDR3 is made up of 15 amino acids. The DNA of the CDR3 is TGTGCCAGCAGTTTCACAGCTGGGGGCTCCTACGAGCAGTACTTC. This encodes CASSFTAGGSYEQYF.

Worth noting for this clone: At the DNA level, this CDR3 is encoded by other sequences in the same sample as well. This chain connects TRBV9 to TRBJ2-7; 7 nucleotides line up with TRBD1. CDR3 length: 13 amino acids. After removal of 3 bases from V and 2 bases from J, the junction contained 2 bases not matched to a gene. Per germline, CDR1 SGDLS and CDR2 YYNGEE. CDR3 amino acids: CASSAGTAYEQYF. The CDR3, as DNA: TGTGCCAGCAGCGCGGGGACAGCCTACGAGCAGTACTTC.

The chain couples TRBV15 to TRBJ2-3; TRBD1 is a possible D gene (5 bases). The CDR3 consists of 21 residues. Germline values: CDR1 LNHNV, CDR2 YYDKDF (reference sequence). The V end lost 5 bases, the J end lost 3 bases, and 33 bases lay between the germline ends. DNA of the CDR3: TGTGCCACCAGCGTAAGCACAGGTTCTTGGACCGGCCCTCCAGCTACAGATACGCAGTATTTT. Protein sequence: CATSVSTGSWTGPPATDTQYF.

V and J are TRBV2 and TRBJ2-1; the D is unclear. V dropped 6 bases and J dropped 3 bases, with 6 bases sitting between them. This CDR3 comprises 12 residues. Germline V gives CDR1 SNHLY, CDR2 FYNNEI. The CDR3 is CASRGNYNEQFF. The CDR3 DNA reads as TGTGCCAGCAGGGGGAACTACAATGAGCAGTTCTTC.

The CDR3 reads CASSVVDLGYSQHF. CDR3 sequence (DNA): TGTGCCAGCAGCGTAGTCGACCTGGGGTACTCCCAGCATTTT. V usage is TRBV9 and J usage is TRBJ1-5, with D hard to call. CDR3 size: 14 residues. With 0 bases removed from V and 11 bases from J, the gap between germline ends came to 15 bases. From germline, CDR1 is SGDLS and CDR2 YYNGEE.

The chain is built from TRBV7-6 and TRBJ2-2, with 9 bases aligning to TRBD1. The CDR3 length is 15 residues. Germline CDR1 reads SGHVS; CDR2 reads FNYEAQ. V trimming: 7 bases; J trimming: 2 bases; junction bases outside the gene matches: 5. CDR3 sequence: CASTRDRDNTGELFF. CDR3 nucleotide sequence: TGTGCCAGCACCCGGGACAGGGACAACACCGGGGAGCTGTTTTTT.

The chain uses TRBV18 and TRBJ1-5, with D possibly matching TRBD1 (5 bases). Germline CDR1 reads KGHSH; CDR2 reads LQKENI. CDR3 length equals 14 residues. With 4 bases removed from V and 3 bases from J, the gap between germline ends came to 10 bases. This chain's CDR3 is CASSLGQYNQPQHF. CDR3 DNA sequence: TGTGCCAGCTCACTTGGACAATACAATCAGCCCCAGCATTTT.